This T cell receptor beta chain originates from a study of radiotherapy plus CTLA-4 blockade in lung cancer (dated by TCRdb to the late 2010s). As for the study more broadly: Objective responses were observed in more than 15% of enrolled patients, and disease control was achieved in about 32%. What the authors observed across the whole study: The strongest predictors of response were reported to be early dynamic shifts in blood T cell clones along with a rise in serum interferon-beta following radiation. TCR clones derived from tumors expanded in peripheral blood after treatment with radiotherapy and ipilimumab.

There are 15 amino acids in the CDR3, from cysteine to phenylalanine inclusive. The retained sequence is limited to the CDR3, 45 bases, with the frame set at the first base. CDR1 and CDR2, looked up from the germline V gene, are MGHDK and SYGVNS. Library preparation employed the immunoSEQ multiplex PCR assay. The clones in this table, taken by TCRdb from immuneACCESS, are in-frame only. Not every clone is retained; where verified, under half of the shortfall comes from an unresolved V gene, and the cause of the rest is unknown. This sample comprises fewer than 55,000 clones, 70% to 80% of them detected only once. The ten largest make up over 2% of the sample. For this clone: Its antigen is still unknown. One junction end does not reproduce the germline sequence, and a read error may be involved.

The study evaluated CTLA-4 blockade (ipilimumab) given together with focal radiation therapy in patients who had chemo-refractory metastatic non-small-cell lung cancer. The sample was peripheral blood, taken from a patient treated with radiotherapy plus ipilimumab. This receptor was identified in a human donor with non-small cell lung cancer whose response to radiotherapy plus ipilimumab could not be evaluated. The chain is assembled from TRBV25-1 and TRBJ2-1; the junction holds 16 bases that match TRBD2. Here is the DNA: TGTGCCAGCAGTGCTGGGACTAGCGGGAGGGCCATAAGAGTCTTC. Its amino acids are CASSAGTSGRAIRVF.